This T cell receptor beta chain was sequenced during a study of shared clonotypes between healthy human individuals. At the level of the study: The donor pool was made up of two women and a few men aged 18 to 49.

This clone has only one observation. The data were produced by immunoSEQ multiplex PCR, yet TCRdb's version contains in-frame clones alone and is incomplete. The table records about 110,000 clones, around 68% of them present only once. This CDR3 is built from 15 residues. Trimming shortened V by 5 bases and J by 2 bases, and 15 bases separated the two germline ends. CDR1 and CDR2 (germline): SGHNT, YENEEA. The chain couples TRBV11-3 to TRBJ1-1; TRBD1 is a possible D gene (5 bases). The TCR comes from a woman in her twenties or thirties in good health. Material for sequencing was memory CD8+ T cells sorted from blood. The subset was: CD45RO+ cells pooled with CCR7-negative TemRA cells. CDR3 sequence (DNA): TGTGCCAGCAGCCTCGGGACGGGTTTTAACACTGAAGCTTTCTTT. Residues: CASSLGTGFNTEAFF.